This T cell receptor beta chain comes out of a study of blood T cell repertoires in COVID-19. Study-level background: The United States, Italy and Spain provided the acute and convalescent COVID-19 samples. T cells, B-cell-depleted T cells, or PBMCs supplied cDNA or gDNA.

In the original analysis: Estimates of nucleated cell counts were drawn from the amplification of reference gene primers. Method: immunoSEQ multiplex PCR; TCRdb's copy keeps in-frame clones and lacks some. The V and J calls and the clone size are those of that table, but D and trimming were determined from the DNA. The sample lists about 200,000 clones; 80% to 90% were seen once. Between the trimmed V and J ends, which lost 2 bases and 2 bases, there was a span of 12 bases. Germline CDR1 reads MDHEN; CDR2 reads SYDVKM. The CDR3 is 15 amino acids. The gene calls are TRBV28 and TRBJ2-5; tentative D call: TRBD1 (6 bases). Sequencing input: peripheral blood. This receptor was taken from an elderly woman with acute or convalescent COVID-19. CDR3 in DNA: TGTGCCAGCAGTTTACAGGGGTTAGGGCAAGAGACCCAGTACTTC. Amino acids: CASSLQGLGQETQYF.